The rows below give T cell receptor beta chains drawn from one sample of a study of graft-versus-host responses after intestinal transplantation. Produced via immunoSEQ multiplex PCR; TCRdb's table is partial and in-frame only. The sample holds 15,000 to 20,000 clones, roughly 94% seen once. This specimen consisted of PBMCs, obtained 23 days after intestinal transplant. Source of these receptors: a human patient who received an intestinal transplant, so some T cells may come from the graft donor. Both conserved end residues are part of each CDR3. A D gene is named only where the DNA matches it firmly. Some rows mark clone size as missing; the rest say once, few, many or name a class of expanded clone.

v_gene: TRBV7-2
abundance: NA
j_gene: TRBJ2-3
d_gene: TRBD2
CDR3aa: CASSRGTSGRTDTQYF
CDR3nt: TGTGCCAGCAGCCGAGGGACTAGCGGCCGCACAGATACGCAGTATTTT

v_gene: TRBV4-2
abundance: once
j_gene: TRBJ2-7
d_gene: NA
CDR3aa: CASSQGTTYEQYF
CDR3nt: TGTGCCAGCAGCCAAGGGACTACCTACGAGCAGTACTTC

v_gene: TRBV9
abundance: NA
j_gene: TRBJ2-3
d_gene: NA
CDR3aa: CASSVGGAISTDTQYF
CDR3nt: TGTGCCAGCAGCGTAGGGGGGGCGATATCCACAGATACGCAGTATTTT

v_gene: TRBV6-6
abundance: once
j_gene: TRBJ1-2
d_gene: NA
CDR3aa: CASSYTFKSAYGYTF
CDR3nt: TGTGCCAGCAGTTACACCTTTAAAAGTGCCTATGGCTACACCTTC

v_gene: TRBV6-5
abundance: NA
j_gene: TRBJ1-2
d_gene: TRBD1
CDR3aa: CASSYSIKGAYGYTF
CDR3nt: TGTGCCAGCAGTTACTCGATCAAGGGGGCCTATGGCTACACCTTC

v_gene: TRBV27
abundance: NA
j_gene: TRBJ2-7
d_gene: NA
CDR3aa: CASSLSGRLSYEQYF
CDR3nt: TGTGCCAGCAGTTTATCGGGCAGGCTCAGCTACGAGCAGTACTTC

v_gene: TRBV9
abundance: NA
j_gene: TRBJ1-5
d_gene: NA
CDR3aa: CASSAGDYNQPQHF
CDR3nt: TGTGCCAGCAGCGCGGGGGACTACAATCAGCCCCAGCATTTT

v_gene: TRBV2
abundance: NA
j_gene: TRBJ1-6
d_gene: TRBD1
CDR3aa: CASSETGGRNSPLHF
CDR3nt: TGTGCCAGCAGTGAAACAGGGGGCAGGAATTCACCCCTCCACTTT

v_gene: TRBV5-4
abundance: once
j_gene: TRBJ2-1
d_gene: TRBD2
CDR3aa: CASSQPGTSNEQFF
CDR3nt: TGTGCCAGCAGCCAACCCGGGACTAGCAATGAGCAGTTCTTC

v_gene: TRBV9
abundance: NA
j_gene: TRBJ2-1
d_gene: TRBD2
CDR3aa: CASSVGGLAGDNEQFF
CDR3nt: TGTGCCAGCAGCGTAGGGGGACTAGCGGGGGACAATGAGCAGTTCTTC

v_gene: TRBV10-2
abundance: NA
j_gene: TRBJ2-7
d_gene: TRBD2
CDR3aa: CASSMGLGGYEQYF
CDR3nt: TGCGCCAGCTCAATGGGACTAGGCGGCTACGAGCAGTACTTC

v_gene: TRBV13
abundance: NA
j_gene: TRBJ1-5
d_gene: NA
CDR3aa: CASSLGQNNQPQHF
CDR3nt: TGTGCCAGCAGCCTTGGACAGAACAATCAGCCCCAGCATTTT

v_gene: TRBV27
abundance: NA
j_gene: TRBJ2-5
d_gene: NA
CDR3aa: CASGPPDSEETQYF
CDR3nt: TGTGCCAGCGGACCCCCGGACTCAGAAGAGACCCAGTACTTC

v_gene: TRBV11-2
abundance: NA
j_gene: TRBJ2-2
d_gene: NA
CDR3aa: CASSWGGGEDTGELFF
CDR3nt: TGTGCCAGCAGCTGGGGCGGGGGCGAAGACACCGGGGAGCTGTTTTTT

v_gene: TRBV9
abundance: NA
j_gene: TRBJ2-5
d_gene: TRBD2
CDR3aa: CASSPGGTLAGWRETQYF
CDR3nt: TGTGCCAGCAGCCCCGGGGGCACGCTAGCGGGATGGCGGGAGACCCAGTACTTC

v_gene: TRBV5-8
abundance: NA
j_gene: TRBJ2-7
d_gene: NA
CDR3aa: CASSLKWERAYEQYF
CDR3nt: TGTGCCAGCAGCTTGAAGTGGGAGAGGGCCTACGAGCAGTACTTC

v_gene: TRBV5-6
abundance: NA
j_gene: TRBJ2-2
d_gene: TRBD1
CDR3aa: CASSSTGAGELFF
CDR3nt: TGTGCCAGCAGCTCTACAGGGGCCGGGGAGCTGTTTTTT

v_gene: TRBV7-9
abundance: NA
j_gene: TRBJ1-4
d_gene: NA
CDR3aa: CASSLGTVKNEKLFF
CDR3nt: TGTGCCAGCAGCTTAGGAACTGTAAAGAATGAAAAACTGTTTTTT

v_gene: TRBV9
abundance: NA
j_gene: TRBJ2-7
d_gene: TRBD1
CDR3aa: CASSLGQGTYEQYF
CDR3nt: TGTGCCAGCAGCCTGGGACAGGGAACCTACGAGCAGTACTTC

v_gene: TRBV7-9
abundance: once
j_gene: TRBJ1-2
d_gene: NA
CDR3aa: CASSSLQLNYGYTF
CDR3nt: TGTGCCAGCAGCTCCTTACAACTTAACTATGGCTACACCTTC

v_gene: TRBV7-9
abundance: NA
j_gene: TRBJ2-5
d_gene: NA
CDR3aa: CASSGGAWQEETQYF
CDR3nt: TGTGCCAGCAGCGGGGGGGCGTGGCAAGAAGAGACCCAGTACTTC

v_gene: TRBV5-6
abundance: NA
j_gene: TRBJ2-3
d_gene: NA
CDR3aa: CASSPRVSSPRTDTQYF
CDR3nt: TGTGCCAGCAGCCCCCGAGTCAGTTCCCCCCGCACAGATACGCAGTATTTT

v_gene: TRBV2
abundance: NA
j_gene: TRBJ1-1
d_gene: NA
CDR3aa: CASSDLGKVLTLNTEAFF
CDR3nt: TGTGCCAGCAGTGATCTAGGAAAAGTCCTTACCTTGAACACTGAAGCTTTCTTT

v_gene: TRBV12-5
abundance: once
j_gene: TRBJ1-3
d_gene: NA
CDR3aa: CASGLVPQDAIYF
CDR3nt: TGTGCTAGTGGTTTGGTACCCCAGGATGCCATATATTTT

v_gene: TRBV28
abundance: NA
j_gene: TRBJ2-2
d_gene: TRBD2
CDR3aa: CASSSGGWTGELFF
CDR3nt: TGTGCCAGCAGTTCGGGAGGATGGACCGGGGAGCTGTTTTTT

v_gene: TRBV13
abundance: NA
j_gene: TRBJ2-3
d_gene: NA
CDR3aa: CASSVGGTDTQYF
CDR3nt: TGTGCCAGCAGCGTAGGGGGCACAGATACGCAGTATTTT

v_gene: TRBV10-3
abundance: NA
j_gene: TRBJ1-2
d_gene: NA
CDR3aa: CAISDNYYSYGYTF
CDR3nt: TGTGCCATCAGTGATAACTACTACAGCTATGGCTACACCTTC

v_gene: TRBV6-1
abundance: NA
j_gene: TRBJ1-3
d_gene: NA
CDR3aa: CASSHDRPTIYF
CDR3nt: TGTGCCAGCAGTCACGACAGACCCACCATATATTTT

v_gene: TRBV28
abundance: NA
j_gene: TRBJ2-7
d_gene: TRBD2
CDR3aa: CASFETSGSVPNEQYF
CDR3nt: TGTGCCAGCTTCGAGACTAGCGGGAGTGTTCCGAACGAGCAGTACTTC

v_gene: TRBV27
abundance: NA
j_gene: TRBJ2-7
d_gene: TRBD1
CDR3aa: CASSLDGTGVNEQYF
CDR3nt: TGTGCCAGCAGTTTGGATGGGACAGGGGTTAACGAGCAGTACTTC

v_gene: TRBV4-3
abundance: NA
j_gene: TRBJ2-1
d_gene: TRBD1
CDR3aa: CASSQDRDRAWGEQFF
CDR3nt: TGCGCCAGCAGCCAAGATAGGGACAGGGCCTGGGGTGAGCAGTTCTTC

v_gene: TRBV5-4
abundance: NA
j_gene: TRBJ1-1
d_gene: NA
CDR3aa: CASADRMNTEAFF
CDR3nt: TGTGCCAGCGCAGACAGGATGAACACTGAAGCTTTCTTT